Below, 23 T cell receptor beta chains from the same sample are listed, as sequenced in a study of cytomegalovirus exposure and HLA in healthy donors (dated by TCRdb to about 2017). Library creation used the immunoSEQ multiplex PCR assay. The multiplex PCR relied on a mix of 60 forward primers for TCR Vbeta segments and 13 reverse primers for TCR Jbeta segments. In TCRdb, the immuneACCESS table is reduced to in-frame sequences with V and J assigned. These tables do not hold every clone; where another copy was compared, an unresolved V gene accounts for under half, and the others remain unexplained. Here the sample has some 120,000 clones; over 70% occur a single time. Over 3.5% of the sample rests with the top ten. Sequencing was done on a sample of PBMCs. These receptor sequences come from a woman in her forties in good health and CMV-seronegative.

This clone was seen a few times. The V gene is TRBV7-2, the J gene TRBJ1-1, with no clear D. The V end lost 1 base, the J end lost 2 bases, and 8 bases lay between the germline ends. This CDR3 contains 14 residues. Germline V gives CDR1 SGHTA, CDR2 FQGNSA. CDR3 region: CASSLGGPNTEAFF. For the CDR3, the DNA is TGTGCCAGCAGCTTAGGCGGCCCCAACACTGAAGCTTTCTTT.

V gene TRBV12-5 combines with J gene TRBJ1-6; D not resolved. Deletions cut 8 bases from V and 4 bases from J, with 6 bases between. CDR1 and CDR2 from the germline V gene are LGHNT and FRNRAP. The CDR3 is 12 amino acids. Here the CDR3 DNA reads TGTGCTAGTAGGACTTATAATTCACCCCTCCACTTT. Translating it yields CASRTYNSPLHF.

The count of this clone is one. The rearrangement uses TRBV6-5 and TRBJ2-7; 9 bases align to TRBD2. Trimming at V came to 6 bases and at J to 1 base, leaving 4 bases not matched to a gene. Germline CDR1 and CDR2: MNHEY and SVGAGI. The CDR3 sequence is 14 residues long. CDR3 protein: CASSRLADSYEQYF. As DNA, the CDR3 is TGTGCCAGCAGCCGACTAGCGGATTCCTACGAGCAGTACTTC.

The chain is built from TRBV7-9 and TRBJ1-3, with 7 bases aligning to TRBD1. The V gene's germline CDR1 is SEHNR and CDR2 FQNEAQ (reference sequence). V was clipped by 4 bases and J by 0 bases; unmatched bases: 3. The CDR3 spans 15 residues. CDR3 residues: CASSSDRDSGNTIYF. CDR3 in DNA: TGTGCCAGCAGCTCTGACAGGGACTCTGGAAACACCATATATTTT.

The rearrangement joins TRBV9 to TRBJ1-3; D is perhaps TRBD1 (5 bases). The CDR3 runs 15 residues. V shed 1 base and J shed 4 bases, with 12 bases lying between them. Germline V lookup: CDR1 SGDLS, CDR2 YYNGEE. This CDR3 is CASSVSGGTGNTIYF. The CDR3 DNA reads as TGTGCCAGCAGCGTATCGGGGGGTACGGGAAACACCATATATTTT.

The chain employs TRBV27 and TRBJ2-3, with D perhaps matching TRBD1 (5 bases). V was trimmed by 3 bases and J by 4 bases, leaving 11 bases between them. This CDR3 is 14 amino acids long. Germline loops: CDR1 MNHEY, CDR2 SMNVEV (reference sequence). The CDR3 region has the DNA TGTGCCAGCAGTTTGATCAGGGCCCCAGATACGCAGTATTTT. The encoded protein is CASSLIRAPDTQYF.

With respect to this clone: Relative to the germline gene, one junction end is altered; a read error may explain this. The genes are TRBV4-3 and TRBJ2-7; TRBD1 matches 10 bases. This CDR3 is built from 16 residues. CDR1 and CDR2 (germline): LGHNA, YSLEER. The CDR3 loop is CASSKDRGQSSYEQYF. The CDR3 nucleotides are TGCGCCAGCAGCAAAGACAGGGGGCAGAGCTCCTACGAGCAGTACTTC.

V is TRBV2 and J is TRBJ2-7, with TRBD1 matching over 12 bases. CDR1 is SNHLY, CDR2 FYNNEI, per germline. The CDR3 is 16 amino acids. The trim removed 4 bases at V and 4 bases at J, leaving 8 bases unmatched. The CDR3 coding sequence is TGTGCCAGCAGTGCCTTTGTGGGACAGGGGGCTTACGAGCAGTACTTC. As protein: CASSAFVGQGAYEQYF.

V gene TRBV30 combines with J gene TRBJ2-7, with 11 bases lining up with TRBD1. The CDR3 extends over 14 amino acids. Per germline, CDR1 GTSNPN and CDR2 SVGIG (reference sequence). J lost 4 bases, V lost 0 bases, and 2 bases had no gene match. The CDR3 loop reads CAWSVGQGAYEQYF. CDR3 sequence (DNA): TGTGCCTGGAGTGTAGGACAGGGGGCATACGAGCAGTACTTC. Together with reference TRBV30 and TRBJ2-7, the CDR3 gives the full variable domain: SQTIHQWPATLVQPVGSPLSLECTVEGTSNPNLYWYRQAAGRGLQLLFYSVGIGQISSEVPQNLSASRPQDRQFILSSKKLLLSDSGFYLCAWSVGQGAYEQYFGPGTRLTVT.

The V call is TRBV5-4, the J call TRBJ2-3, with 8 bases fitting TRBD2. The CDR3 has 19 amino acids. V was clipped by 0 bases and J by 2 bases; unmatched bases: 14. Germline assignment: CDR1 SGHNT and CDR2 YYREEE (reference sequence). CDR3 bases: TGTGCCAGCAGCTTGGCGGCGGTGTCGGGGGGGGCCTCCACAGATACGCAGTATTTT. Its protein product is CASSLAAVSGGASTDTQYF.

This sequence joins TRBV28 and TRBJ2-2, with 7 bases aligning to TRBD1. The CDR3 runs 18 residues. CDR1 and CDR2 from the germline V gene are MDHEN and SYDVKM. Trimming removed 6 bases from V and 2 bases from J; junction bases left unmatched: 15. This CDR3 is CASSYPPGQPFNTGELFF. CDR3 in DNA: TGTGCCAGCAGCTATCCTCCGGGACAGCCTTTTAACACCGGGGAGCTGTTTTTT.

The chain couples TRBV29-1 to TRBJ1-2, with a possible D match to TRBD1 (5 bases). V was cut by 6 bases and J by 0 bases, with 14 bases left in between. The CDR3 has 14 amino acids. Germline V gene lookup returns CDR1 SQVTM and CDR2 ANQGSEA. DNA for the CDR3: TGCAGCGTCTCCCAGGGCAGCTCTAACTATGGCTACACCTTC. Encoded protein: CSVSQGSSNYGYTF.

The rearrangement uses TRBV11-2 and TRBJ2-3; 12 bases line up with TRBD2. After removal of 0 bases from V and 4 bases from J, the junction contained 5 bases not matched to a gene. The germline CDR1 and CDR2 sequences are SGHAT and FQNNGV. There are 17 residues in the CDR3. The CDR3 loop is CASSLEPSGGAADTQYF. The CDR3 DNA is TGTGCCAGCAGCTTAGAACCTAGCGGGGGGGCCGCAGATACGCAGTATTTT. Combining the CDR3 with reference TRBV11-2 and TRBJ2-3 gives the whole variable domain EAGVAQSPRYKIIEKRQSVAFWCNPISGHATLYWYQQILGQGPKLLIQFQNNGVVDDSQLPKDRFSAERLKGVDSTLKIQPAKLEDSAVYLCASSLEPSGGAADTQYFGPGTRLTVL.

The chain joins TRBV4-2 to TRBJ2-5; maybe TRBD1 (5 bases). Trimming removed 1 base from V and 5 bases from J, with 8 bases in between. The CDR3 length is 13 residues. The V gene's germline CDR1 is LGHNA and CDR2 YNFKEQ. This chain's CDR3 is CASSQASGETQYF. In DNA, the CDR3 is TGTGCCAGCAGCCAAGCCTCAGGGGAGACCCAGTACTTC.

The J gene is TRBJ2-2, the V gene TRBV4-3; D ambiguous. Germline values: CDR1 LGHNA, CDR2 YSLEER. The CDR3 length is 17 residues. V was cut by 0 bases and J by 1 base, with 12 bases left in between. The chain's CDR3 is CASSQEPPRVNTGELFF. The CDR3 bases are TGCGCCAGCAGCCAAGAACCTCCACGAGTGAACACCGGGGAGCTGTTTTTT.

A word on this clone: The sample carries other DNA sequences with the same CDR3. V usage is TRBV27 and J usage is TRBJ1-5, with 10 bases lining up with TRBD1. Trimming cost V 5 bases and J 4 bases; bases outside gene matches: 2. The CDR3 totals 14 residues. Germline CDR1 reads MNHEY; CDR2 reads SMNVEV (reference sequence). The CDR3 region has the DNA TGTGCCAGCAGTCCGGACAGGGGGAATCAGCCCCAGCATTTT. Translation: CASSPDRGNQPQHF.

V usage is TRBV19 and J usage is TRBJ2-7, with D possibly being TRBD2 (6 bases). V was trimmed by 4 bases and J by 2 bases, leaving 6 bases between them. This CDR3 comprises 12 residues. Per germline, CDR1 LNHDA and CDR2 SQIVND (reference sequence). The CDR3 loop is CASSRGAYEQYF. CDR3 bases: TGTGCCAGTAGTAGGGGGGCCTACGAGCAGTACTTC.

V usage is TRBV7-8 and J usage is TRBJ1-6; D call uncertain. The CDR3 is made up of 16 amino acids. Trimming took 1 base from V and 7 from J, leaving 14 bases between them. The V gene's germline CDR1 is SGHVS and CDR2 FQNEAQ. The CDR3 region is CASSLDRQSGNSPLHF. The CDR3 region has the DNA TGTGCCAGCAGCTTAGATAGGCAGAGCGGGAATTCACCCCTCCACTTT.

This clone was counted only a few times. The V gene is TRBV5-1, the J gene TRBJ1-1; no clear D. Trimming cost V 0 bases and J 5 bases, with 14 bases left between them. CDR1 is SGHRS, CDR2 YFSETQ, per germline. This CDR3 is built from 15 residues. The CDR3 sequence: CASSLGGRGRTEAFF. For the CDR3, the DNA is TGCGCCAGCAGCTTGGGAGGGCGAGGTAGGACTGAAGCTTTCTTT.

The chain employs TRBV11-2 and TRBJ1-5, with 9 positions matching TRBD1. The germline gives CDR1 SGHAT, CDR2 FQNNGV. Trimming at V came to 5 bases and at J to 2 bases, leaving 4 bases not matched to a gene. The CDR3 extends over 15 amino acids. CDR3 coding DNA: TGTGCCAGCAGCCAGGACAGGGGTGGCAATCAGCCCCAGCATTTT. This codes for CASSQDRGGNQPQHF.

This clone was counted a few times. The same CDR3 also results from other DNA sequences found in this sample. The V and J genes are TRBV5-1 and TRBJ2-3; 9 nucleotides agree with TRBD2. With 0 bases clipped from V and 0 bases from J, the junction kept 5 bases outside the gene matches. This CDR3 region has 17 residues. Per germline, CDR1 SGHRS and CDR2 YFSETQ. For the CDR3, the DNA is TGCGCCAGCAGCTTGGCCTCAGCGGGGGGCAGCACAGATACGCAGTATTTT. This gives the protein CASSLASAGGSTDTQYF. The full variable domain, in which reference TRBV5-1 and TRBJ2-3 provide the parts outside the CDR3, is KAGVTQTPRYLIKTRGQQVTLSCSPISGHRSVSWYQQTPGQGLQFLFEYFSETQRNKGNFPGRFSGRQFSNSRSEMNVSTLELGDSALYLCASSLASAGGSTDTQYFGPGTRLTVL.

The rearrangement joins TRBV7-6 to TRBJ1-1; possible D gene TRBD1, 6 bases. This CDR3 is built from 14 residues. V was trimmed by 1 base and J by 1 base, leaving 7 bases between them. Germline V gene data show CDR1 as SGHVS and CDR2 as FNYEAQ. This CDR3 is CASSLGTENTEAFF. DNA of the CDR3: TGTGCCAGCAGCTTAGGGACAGAGAACACTGAAGCTTTCTTT.

Regarding this clone: The sample has other DNA sequences that encode this CDR3 too. The genes are TRBV6-6 and TRBJ1-1, with 10 bases identical to TRBD1. The germline CDR1 and CDR2 sequences are MNHNY and SVGAGI (reference sequence). Germline trimming cut 6 bases from V and 3 bases from J; bases unmatched to any gene: 1. The CDR3 runs 13 residues. CDR3 region: CASRGQGYTEAFF. CDR3 in DNA: TGTGCCAGCAGGGGACAGGGGTACACTGAAGCTTTCTTT.